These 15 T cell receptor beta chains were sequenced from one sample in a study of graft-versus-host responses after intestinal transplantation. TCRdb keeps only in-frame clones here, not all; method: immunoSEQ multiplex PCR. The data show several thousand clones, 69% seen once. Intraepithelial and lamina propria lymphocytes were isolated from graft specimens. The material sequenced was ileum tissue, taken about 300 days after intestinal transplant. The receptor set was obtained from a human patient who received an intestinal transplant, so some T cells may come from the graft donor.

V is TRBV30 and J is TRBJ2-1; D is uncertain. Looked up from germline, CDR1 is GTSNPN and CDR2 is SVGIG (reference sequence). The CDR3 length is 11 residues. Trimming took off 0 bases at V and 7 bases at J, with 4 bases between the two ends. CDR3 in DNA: TGTGCCTGGAGTGTGTTGAATGAGCAGTTCTTC. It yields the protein CAWSVLNEQFF.

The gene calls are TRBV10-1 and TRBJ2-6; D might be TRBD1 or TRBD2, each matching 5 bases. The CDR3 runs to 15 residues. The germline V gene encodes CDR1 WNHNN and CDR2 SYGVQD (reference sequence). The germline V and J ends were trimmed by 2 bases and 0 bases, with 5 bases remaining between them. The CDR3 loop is CASSEGGSGANVLTF. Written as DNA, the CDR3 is TGCGCCAGCAGTGAGGGGGGCTCTGGGGCCAACGTCCTGACTTTC.

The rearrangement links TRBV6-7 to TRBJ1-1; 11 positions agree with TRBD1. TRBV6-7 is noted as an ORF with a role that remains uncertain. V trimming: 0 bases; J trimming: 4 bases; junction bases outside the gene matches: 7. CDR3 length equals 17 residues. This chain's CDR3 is CASSYSKDRGRCTEAFF. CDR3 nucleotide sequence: TGTGCCAGCAGTTACTCGAAGGACAGGGGGCGATGCACTGAAGCTTTCTTT.

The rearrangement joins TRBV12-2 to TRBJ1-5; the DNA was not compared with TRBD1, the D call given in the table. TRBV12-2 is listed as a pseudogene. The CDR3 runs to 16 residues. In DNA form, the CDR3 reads TGTGCAAGTCGCTTTCAAGGACAGGGAGGAGAGCAGCCCCAGCATTTT. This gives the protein CASRFQGQGGEQPQHF.

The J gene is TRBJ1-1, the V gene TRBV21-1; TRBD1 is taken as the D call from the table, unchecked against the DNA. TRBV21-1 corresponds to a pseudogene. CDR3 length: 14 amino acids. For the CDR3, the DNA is TGTGCCAGCAGCAAAGGACAGGGCGGCACTGAAGCTTTCTTT. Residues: CASSKGQGGTEAFF.

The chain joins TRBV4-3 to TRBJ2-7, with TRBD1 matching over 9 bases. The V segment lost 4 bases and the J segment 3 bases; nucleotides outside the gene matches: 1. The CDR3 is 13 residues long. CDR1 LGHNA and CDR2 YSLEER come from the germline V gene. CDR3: CASSPDRGYEQYF. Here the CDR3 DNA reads TGCGCCAGCAGCCCGGACAGGGGCTACGAGCAGTACTTC.

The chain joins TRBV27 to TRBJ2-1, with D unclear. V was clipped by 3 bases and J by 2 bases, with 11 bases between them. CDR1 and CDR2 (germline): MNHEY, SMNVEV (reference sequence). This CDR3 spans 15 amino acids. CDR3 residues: CASSFDGFAYNEQFF. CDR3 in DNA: TGTGCCAGCAGTTTCGATGGATTTGCCTACAATGAGCAGTTCTTC.

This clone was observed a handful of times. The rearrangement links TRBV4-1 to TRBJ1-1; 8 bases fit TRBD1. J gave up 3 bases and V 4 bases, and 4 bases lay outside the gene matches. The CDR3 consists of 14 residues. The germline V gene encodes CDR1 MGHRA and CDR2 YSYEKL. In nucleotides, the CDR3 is TGCGCCAGCAGCCGCAAGGACAGGGACACTGAAGCTTTCTTT. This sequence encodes CASSRKDRDTEAFF.

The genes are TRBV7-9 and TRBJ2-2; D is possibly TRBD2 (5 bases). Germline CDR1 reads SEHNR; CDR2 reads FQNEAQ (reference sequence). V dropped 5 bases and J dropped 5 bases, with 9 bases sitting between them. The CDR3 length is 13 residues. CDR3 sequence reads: CASSELGTGELFF. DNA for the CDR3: TGTGCCAGCAGCGAACTAGGGACCGGGGAGCTGTTTTTT.

The chain's CDR3 is CASSLWHSNYEQYF. The CDR3 nucleotides read TGTGCCAGCAGTTTATGGCACAGCAACTACGAGCAGTACTTC. J is TRBJ2-7 and V is TRBV28; no clear D gene. V dropped 0 bases and J dropped 3 bases, with 9 bases sitting between them. The CDR3 contains 14 residues. Germline V lookup: CDR1 MDHEN, CDR2 SYDVKM.

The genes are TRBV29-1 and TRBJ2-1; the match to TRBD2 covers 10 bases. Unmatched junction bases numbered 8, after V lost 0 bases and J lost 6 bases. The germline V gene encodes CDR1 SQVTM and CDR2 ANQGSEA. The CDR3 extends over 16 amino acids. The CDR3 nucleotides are TGCAGCGTTGAAGATCTGGAAGCGGGGGGGGTCAATGAGCAGTTCTTC. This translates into CSVEDLEAGGVNEQFF.

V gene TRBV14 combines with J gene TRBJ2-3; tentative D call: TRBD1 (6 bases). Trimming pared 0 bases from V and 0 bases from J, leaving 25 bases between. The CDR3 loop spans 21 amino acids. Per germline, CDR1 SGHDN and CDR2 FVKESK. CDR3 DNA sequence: TGTGCCAGCAGCCAAGATTTCCCAGATAAAGCAGGACAGTCTAGCACAGATACGCAGTATTTT. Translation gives CASSQDFPDKAGQSSTDTQYF. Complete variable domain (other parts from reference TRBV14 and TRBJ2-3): EAGVTQFPSHSVIEKGQTVTLRCDPISGHDNLYWYRRVMGKEIKFLLHFVKESKQDESGMPNNRFLAERTGGTYSTLKVQPAELEDSGVYFCASSQDFPDKAGQSSTDTQYFGPGTRLTVL.

The CDR3 nucleotides read TGTGCCAGCAGCTACTACAGGAGTTTCTTCACAGATACGCAGTATTTT. The encoded protein is CASSYYRSFFTDTQYF. This chain joins TRBV5-6 and TRBJ2-3, with a tentative D call TRBD1 (5 bases). V was cut by 3 bases and J by 2 bases, with 16 bases left in between. Germline CDR1 and CDR2: SGHDT and YYEEEE. The CDR3 extends over 16 amino acids.

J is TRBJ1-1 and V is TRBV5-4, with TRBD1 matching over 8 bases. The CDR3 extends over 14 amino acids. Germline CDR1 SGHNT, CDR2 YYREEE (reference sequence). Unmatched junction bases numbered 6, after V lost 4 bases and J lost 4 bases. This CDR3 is CASSHGQGVTEAFF. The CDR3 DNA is TGTGCCAGCAGCCATGGACAGGGTGTCACTGAAGCTTTCTTT.

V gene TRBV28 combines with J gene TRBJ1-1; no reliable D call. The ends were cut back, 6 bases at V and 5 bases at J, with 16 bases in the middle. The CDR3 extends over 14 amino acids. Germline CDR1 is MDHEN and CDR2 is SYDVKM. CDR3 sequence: CASRINNWRTEAFF. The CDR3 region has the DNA TGTGCCAGCAGGATCAATAATTGGAGGACTGAAGCTTTCTTT. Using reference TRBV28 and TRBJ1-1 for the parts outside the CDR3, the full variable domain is DVKVTQSSRYLVKRTGEKVFLECVQDMDHENMFWYRQDPGLGLRLIYFSYDVKMKEKGDIPEGYSVSREKKERFSLILESASTNQTSMYLCASRINNWRTEAFFGQGTRLTVV.